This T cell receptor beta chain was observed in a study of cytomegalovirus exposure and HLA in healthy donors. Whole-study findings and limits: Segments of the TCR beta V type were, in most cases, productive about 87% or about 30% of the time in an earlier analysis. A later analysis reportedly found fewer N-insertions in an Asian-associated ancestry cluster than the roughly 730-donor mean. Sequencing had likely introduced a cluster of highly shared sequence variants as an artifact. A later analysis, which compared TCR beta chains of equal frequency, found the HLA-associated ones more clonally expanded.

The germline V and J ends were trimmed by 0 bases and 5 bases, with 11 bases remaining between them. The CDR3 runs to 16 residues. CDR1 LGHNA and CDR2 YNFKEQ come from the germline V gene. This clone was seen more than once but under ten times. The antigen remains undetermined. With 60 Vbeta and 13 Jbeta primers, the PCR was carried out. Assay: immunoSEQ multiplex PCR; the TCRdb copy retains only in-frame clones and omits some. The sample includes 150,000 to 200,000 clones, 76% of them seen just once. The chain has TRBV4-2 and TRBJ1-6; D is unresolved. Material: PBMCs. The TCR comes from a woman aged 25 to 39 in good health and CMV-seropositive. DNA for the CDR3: TGTGCCAGCAGCCAAGATTGGGAGGTGGATAATTCACCCCTCCACTTT. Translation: CASSQDWEVDNSPLHF.